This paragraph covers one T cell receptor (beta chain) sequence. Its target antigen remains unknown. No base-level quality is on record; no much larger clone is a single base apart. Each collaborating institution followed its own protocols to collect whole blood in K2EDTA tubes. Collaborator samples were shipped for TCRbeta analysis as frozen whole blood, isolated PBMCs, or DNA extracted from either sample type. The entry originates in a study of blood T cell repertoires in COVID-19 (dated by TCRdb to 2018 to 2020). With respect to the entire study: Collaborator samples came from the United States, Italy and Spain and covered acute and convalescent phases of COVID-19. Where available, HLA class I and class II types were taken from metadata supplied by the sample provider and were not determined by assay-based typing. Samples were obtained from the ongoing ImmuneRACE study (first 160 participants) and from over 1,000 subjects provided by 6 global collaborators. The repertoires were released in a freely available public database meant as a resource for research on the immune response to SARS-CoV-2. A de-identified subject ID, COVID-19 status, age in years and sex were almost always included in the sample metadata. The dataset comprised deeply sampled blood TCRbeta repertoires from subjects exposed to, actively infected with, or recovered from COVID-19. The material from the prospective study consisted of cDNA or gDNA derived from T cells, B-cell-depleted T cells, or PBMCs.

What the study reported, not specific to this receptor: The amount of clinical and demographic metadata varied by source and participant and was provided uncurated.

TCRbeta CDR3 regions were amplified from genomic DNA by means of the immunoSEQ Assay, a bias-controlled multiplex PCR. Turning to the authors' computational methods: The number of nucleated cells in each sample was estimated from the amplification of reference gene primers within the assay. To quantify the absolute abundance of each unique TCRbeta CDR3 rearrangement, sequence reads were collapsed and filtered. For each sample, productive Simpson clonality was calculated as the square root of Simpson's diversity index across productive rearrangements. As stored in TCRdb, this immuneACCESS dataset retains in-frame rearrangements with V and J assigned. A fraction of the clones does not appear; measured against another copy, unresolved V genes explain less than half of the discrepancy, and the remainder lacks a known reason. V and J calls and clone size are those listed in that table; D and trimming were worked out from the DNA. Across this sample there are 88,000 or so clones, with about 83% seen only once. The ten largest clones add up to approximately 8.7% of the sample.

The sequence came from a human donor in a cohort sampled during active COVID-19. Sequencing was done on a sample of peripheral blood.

The CDR3 region reads CASSLQNEQFF. The DNA is TGTGCCAGCAGCTTACAGAATGAGCAGTTCTTC. Recombination linked TRBV7-9 to TRBJ2-1; the D gene assignment is ambiguous. CDR1 and CDR2 are drawn from the germline V gene (reference sequence): SEHNR, FQNEAQ. The CDR3 spans 11 residues, from the cysteine through the phenylalanine. Only CDR3 DNA remains: 33 bases, in frame from the first base. V drops 2 bases and J drops 7 bases, leaving 3 bases in between.